Listed below are T cell receptor beta chains from one sample, sequenced in a study of T cells in narcolepsy. This table comes from immunoSEQ multiplex PCR, and its TCRdb copy is limited to in-frame clones, with some not included. The sample has 25,000 to 35,000 clones, over 80% seen once; the top ten hold around 3%. Sequences were obtained from CD45RA- memory CD4+ T cells from PBMCs. The receptors stem from a human donor with narcolepsy. The CDR3 runs from the conserved cysteine through the conserved F or W. The order of the fields is J gene, V gene, D gene, clone size, CDR3 DNA, CDR3 protein. D genes are given only for firm matches. Rows give clone size only sometimes, using once, few, many, or a class for an expanded clone.

TRBJ1-1,TRBV5-4,-,-,TGTGCCAGCAGCCTGAGGGCAGGGGAAGCTTTCTTT,CASSLRAGEAFF
TRBJ1-2,TRBV7-3,-,-,TGTGCCAGCAGCCCCCAAGGGGGGCCAGGATCAAACTATGGCTACACCTTC,CASSPQGGPGSNYGYTF
TRBJ1-2,TRBV7-2,TRBD1,-,TGTGCCAGCAGCTTAGGGGGGACAGCAACCGGCTACACCTTC,CASSLGGTATGYTF
TRBJ1-2,TRBV18,-,-,TGTGCCAGCTCGGCGGGGGATGTCACTCATGGCTACACCTTC,CASSAGDVTHGYTF
TRBJ1-2,TRBV14,TRBD1,-,TGTGCCAGCAGCCAAGGGACAGGCCCCTATGGCTACACCTTC,CASSQGTGPYGYTF
TRBJ1-4,TRBV5-1,-,-,TGCGCCAGCAGCTCTGGGGATCAGAATGAAAAACTGTTTTTT,CASSSGDQNEKLFF
TRBJ2-7,TRBV18,-,-,TGTGCCAGCTCACCAGTCGGGGAAGGGGTCTACGAGCAGTACTTC,CASSPVGEGVYEQYF
TRBJ2-4,TRBV10-2,TRBD2,-,TGCGCCAGCAGTGAGTCGAAACTGGCGGGGGGCGGGAAAAACATTCAGTACTTC,CASSESKLAGGGKNIQYF
TRBJ1-2,TRBV11-2,-,-,TGTGCCAGCAGCTCATTGCGAGGGGATGGCTACACCTTC,CASSSLRGDGYTF
TRBJ2-7,TRBV12-5,-,-,TGTGCTAGTGGCCCTCGGTCGTGGAGCGAGCAGTACTTC,CASGPRSWSEQYF
TRBJ2-2,TRBV5-1,-,-,TGCGCCAGCAGCTTGGACGCGACTTCAAACACCGGGGAGCTGTTTTTT,CASSLDATSNTGELFF
TRBJ1-3,TRBV5-1,-,-,TGCGCCAGCAGCTTGGTCGCAACCACGTCTGGAAACACCATATATTTT,CASSLVATTSGNTIYF
TRBJ1-4,TRBV2,-,-,TGTGCCAGCAGTAACGGGGGGGAGGTGACTAATGAAAAACTGTTTTTT,CASSNGGEVTNEKLFF
TRBJ2-1,TRBV5-1,-,-,TGCGCCAGCAGCTTGCATAGGGCGAATGAGCAGTTCTTC,CASSLHRANEQFF
TRBJ2-6,TRBV7-5,-,-,TGTGCCAGAAGCTTTCATAGTAGACAAAGTCGGGCCAACGTCCTGACTTTC,CARSFHSRQSRANVLTF
TRBJ2-7,TRBV9,TRBD1,-,TGTGCCAGCAGCTTCACCGGGACAGGGTACGAGCAGTACTTC,CASSFTGTGYEQYF
TRBJ1-4,TRBV19,-,-,TGTGCCAGTAGTATAGCGGGGCGAGAGAATGAAAAACTGTTTTTT,CASSIAGRENEKLFF
TRBJ1-1,TRBV29-1,TRBD1,-,TGCAGCGTTCCGCGGGACAGGGGTGGTGAAGCTTTCTTT,CSVPRDRGGEAFF
TRBJ2-7,TRBV5-4,TRBD1,few,TGTGCCAGCAGCCCGGGGACAGGGGAAAAGGTATACGAGCAGTACTTC,CASSPGTGEKVYEQYF
TRBJ1-2,TRBV5-5,TRBD1,-,TGTGCCAGCAGCTTCCCGACAGGGGTTGGTGGCTACACCTTC,CASSFPTGVGGYTF
TRBJ1-4,TRBV29-1,-,once,TGCAGCGCCGCCCGGGGCGATTCGGGGGAACTGTTTTTT,CSAARGDSGELFF
TRBJ1-3,TRBV2,TRBD1,once,TGTGCCAGCAGTGTTAACAGGGGGCGCGAAAACACCATATATTTT,CASSVNRGRENTIYF
TRBJ1-5,TRBV7-2,TRBD1,-,TGTGCCAGCAGCTTAGGACAGGGGAATCAGCCCCAGCATTTT,CASSLGQGNQPQHF
TRBJ2-1,TRBV11-2,-,-,TGTGCCAGCAGCTTACTACCCTACAATGAGCAGTTCTTC,CASSLLPYNEQFF
TRBJ2-5,TRBV6-1,-,-,TGTGCCAGCAGTGAAGCAGTGGGACGGTCACAAGAGACCCAGTACTTC,CASSEAVGRSQETQYF
TRBJ1-6,TRBV7-3,-,-,TGTGCCAGCAGCCAAGGAGTCAGCTCCTATAATTCACCCCTCCACTTT,CASSQGVSSYNSPLHF
TRBJ1-2,TRBV15,-,-,TGTGCCACCAGCTCTCTATCGAACTATGGCTACACCTTC,CATSSLSNYGYTF
TRBJ1-3,TRBV15,-,once,TGTGCCACCAGCAGAGGGGCAGGGCTTGGAAACACCATATATTTT,CATSRGAGLGNTIYF
TRBJ1-1,TRBV19,-,-,TGTGCCAGTATCCAACAGGGTTTGAACACTGAAGCTTTCTTT,CASIQQGLNTEAFF
TRBJ2-7,TRBV7-2,-,-,TGTGCCAGCAGCCCCGCCTACGAGCAGTACTTC,CASSPAYEQYF
TRBJ1-6,TRBV28,-,-,TGTGCCAGCAGTCAAACGTCGGGGGGTGGAGGGTCACCCCTCCACTTT,CASSQTSGGGGSPLHF
TRBJ2-3,TRBV12-5,TRBD1,large,TGTGCTAGTGGTCCCACGGGACAGGGCACAGATACGCAGTATTTT,CASGPTGQGTDTQYF
TRBJ1-1,TRBV6-1,-,-,TGTGCCAGCAGTGAAGGATCGGTAATTGAAGCTTTCTTT,CASSEGSVIEAFF
TRBJ1-2,TRBV27,-,-,TGTGCCAGCAGTTTATCGGGAGGGGGTGAAGGGGGCTACACCTTC,CASSLSGGGEGGYTF
TRBJ2-5,TRBV19,-,-,TGTGCCAGTATGCAGGAGCAGGGGACCCAGTACTTC,CASMQEQGTQYF
TRBJ1-1,TRBV19,TRBD1,-,TGTGCCAGTATATCGACAGGGTCGCCCTTGGGGACTGAAGCTTTCTTT,CASISTGSPLGTEAFF
TRBJ2-7,TRBV5-1,-,-,TGCGCCAGCAGCCGGAACCCCCCCACTTCAAGCTCCTACGAGCAGTACTTC,CASSRNPPTSSSYEQYF